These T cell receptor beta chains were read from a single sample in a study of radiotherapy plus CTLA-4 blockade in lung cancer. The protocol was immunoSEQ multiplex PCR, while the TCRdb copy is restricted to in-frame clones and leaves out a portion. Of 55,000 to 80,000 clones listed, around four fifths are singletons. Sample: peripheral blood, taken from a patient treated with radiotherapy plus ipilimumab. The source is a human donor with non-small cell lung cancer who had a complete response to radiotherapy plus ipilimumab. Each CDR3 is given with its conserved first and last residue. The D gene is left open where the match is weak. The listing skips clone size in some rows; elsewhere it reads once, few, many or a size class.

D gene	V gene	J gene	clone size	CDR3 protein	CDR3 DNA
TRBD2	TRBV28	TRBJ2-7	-	CASTLGLAASYEQYF	TGTGCCAGCACCTTAGGACTAGCGGCCTCCTACGAGCAGTACTTC
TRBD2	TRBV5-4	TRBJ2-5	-	CASSLRLAGEETQYF	TGTGCCAGCAGCTTGAGGCTAGCGGGGGAAGAGACCCAGTACTTC
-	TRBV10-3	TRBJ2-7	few	CAISEVPGNEQYF	TGTGCCATCAGTGAGGTACCGGGGAACGAGCAGTACTTC
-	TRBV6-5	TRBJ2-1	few	CASSYSWGVDGEQFF	TGTGCCAGCAGTTACTCGTGGGGGGTTGATGGTGAGCAGTTCTTC
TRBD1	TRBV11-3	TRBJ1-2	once	CASSPHTGVTGYTF	TGTGCCAGCAGCCCCCATACAGGGGTGACTGGCTACACCTTC
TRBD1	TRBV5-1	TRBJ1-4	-	CASSLPPRTGSPTNEKLFF	TGCGCCAGCAGCTTACCCCCGAGGACAGGTAGTCCAACTAATGAAAAACTGTTTTTT
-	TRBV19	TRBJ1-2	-	CASRREDYGYTF	TGTGCCAGTAGGCGTGAGGATTATGGCTACACCTTC
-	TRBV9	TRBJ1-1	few	CASSPYGSNTEAFF	TGTGCCAGCAGCCCCTATGGATCGAACACTGAAGCTTTCTTT
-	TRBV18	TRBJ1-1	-	CASSPPRGGAFRTEAFF	TGTGCCAGCTCACCACCGCGGGGGGGGGCGTTTAGGACTGAAGCTTTCTTT
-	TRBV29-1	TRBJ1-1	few	CSVEEGAEAFF	TGCAGCGTTGAAGAGGGCGCTGAAGCTTTCTTT
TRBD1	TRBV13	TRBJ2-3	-	CASSPGTGYTDTQYF	TGTGCCAGCAGCCCCGGGACAGGGTACACAGATACGCAGTATTTT
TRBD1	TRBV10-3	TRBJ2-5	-	CAISASGTGRETQYF	TGTGCCATCAGTGCCTCCGGGACAGGGAGAGAGACCCAGTACTTC
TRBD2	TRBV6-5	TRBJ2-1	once	CASSSPLSGKYNEQFF	TGTGCCAGCAGTTCTCCACTTAGCGGGAAGTACAATGAGCAGTTCTTC
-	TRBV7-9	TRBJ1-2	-	CASSSTTGKYGYTF	TGTGCCAGCAGCTCCACGACAGGAAAGTATGGCTACACCTTC
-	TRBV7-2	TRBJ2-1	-	CASSSTMHNEQFF	TGTGCCAGCAGCTCCACTATGCACAATGAGCAGTTCTTC
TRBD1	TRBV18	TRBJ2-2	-	CASSPGTGGRTGELFF	TGTGCCAGCTCCCCAGGGACAGGGGGACGAACCGGGGAGCTGTTTTTT
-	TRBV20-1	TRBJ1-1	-	CSAAGQFEAFF	TGCAGTGCAGCCGGACAGTTTGAAGCTTTCTTT
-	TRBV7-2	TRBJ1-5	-	CASSRPGAGRQPQHF	TGTGCCAGCAGCCGACCCGGGGCCGGGCGGCAGCCCCAGCATTTT
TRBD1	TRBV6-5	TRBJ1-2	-	CASSFGQVDGYTF	TGTGCCAGCAGTTTTGGACAGGTCGACGGCTACACCTTC
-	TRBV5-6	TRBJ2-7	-	CASSLEPSF	TGTGCCAGCAGCTTGGAACCAAGCTTC
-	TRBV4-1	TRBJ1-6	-	CASSQDLKYNSPLHF	TGCGCCAGCAGCCAAGATCTCAAGTATAATTCACCCCTCCACTTT
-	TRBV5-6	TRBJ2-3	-	CASSLRGVSTDTQYF	TGTGCCAGCAGCTTAAGGGGCGTGAGCACAGATACGCAGTATTTT
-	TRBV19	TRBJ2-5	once	CASSNAVQETQYF	TGTGCCAGTAGTAATGCTGTACAAGAGACCCAGTACTTC
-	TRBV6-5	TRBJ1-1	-	CASSYSMRVNTEAFF	TGTGCCAGCAGTTACTCGATGAGGGTGAACACTGAAGCTTTCTTT
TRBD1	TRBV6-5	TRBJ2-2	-	CASTQGAGELFF	TGTGCCAGCACACAGGGGGCCGGGGAGCTGTTTTTT
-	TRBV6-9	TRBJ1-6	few	CASSYDSLLNSPLHF	TGTGCCAGCAGTTACGACAGCTTATTAAATTCACCCCTCCACTTT
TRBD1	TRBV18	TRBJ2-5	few	CASSRLTGGEETQYF	TGTGCCAGCTCACGATTAACAGGGGGCGAAGAGACCCAGTACTTC
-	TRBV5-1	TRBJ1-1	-	CASSAKGGGPNTEAFF	TGCGCCAGCAGCGCTAAGGGAGGAGGCCCGAACACTGAAGCTTTCTTT
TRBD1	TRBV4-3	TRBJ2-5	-	CASSQDQGEETQYF	TGCGCCAGCAGCCAAGATCAGGGGGAGGAGACCCAGTACTTC
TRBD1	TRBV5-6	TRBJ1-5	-	CASSLGQGLSNQPQHF	TGTGCCAGCAGCTTGGGACAGGGCTTAAGCAATCAGCCCCAGCATTTT
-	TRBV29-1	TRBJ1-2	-	CSVEDPSARAGYGYTF	TGCAGCGTTGAAGATCCCTCGGCCAGGGCGGGCTATGGCTACACCTTC